Listed below are T cell receptor beta chains from one sample, sequenced in a study of blood T cells in healthy people across ages. Using its own MiXCR run on the 5' RACE reads, TCRdb lists one record per CDR3 protein. The sample has 600,000 to 800,000 distinct CDR3 sequences, more than 45% seen once. Source material: blood. These receptors all come from an elderly woman in good health. CDR3s include the opening cysteine and the closing phenylalanine or tryptophan. The D gene is left open where the match is weak. Size is omitted from some rows. Given values are once, few, many or a class for expanded clones.

>TRBJ2-1|many|TRBD2|TRBV5-1
TGCGCCAGCAGCATTCCCGGGACTAGCGGGAGGGCCGCCTACAATGAGCAGTTCTTC
CASSIPGTSGRAAYNEQFF
>TRBJ1-5|-|-|TRBV25-1
TGTGCCAGCAATCGGACAGAGAGCAATCAGCCCCAGCATTTT
CASNRTESNQPQHF
>TRBJ2-5|-|TRBD2|TRBV20-1
TGCAGTGCTAAAGATCCGGGACTAGTGGGAGCCATGTGGGAGACCCAGTACTTC
CSAKDPGLVGAMWETQYF
>TRBJ2-1|-|-|TRBV2
TGTGCCAGCAGAGGGGGGGCTTCTGCGTTCTTC
CASRGGASAFF
>TRBJ2-2|few|TRBD2|TRBV25-1
TGTACCAGCAGTGGTGGAGCGGGGGCCCCCACCGGGGAGCTGTTTTTT
CTSSGGAGAPTGELFF
>TRBJ2-1|many|TRBD2|TRBV4-1
TGCGCCAGCAGCCGATCACTAGCGGGGAGCTCCTACAATGAGCAGTTCTTC
CASSRSLAGSSYNEQFF
>TRBJ2-5|-|-|TRBV10-3
TGTGCCATCAGTCCTGACCCGGACAATGAGCAGTACTTC
CAISPDPDNEQYF
>TRBJ2-3|-|TRBD2|TRBV7-3
TGTGCCAGCAGCCCGGGGGGGGCGAGCACAGATACGCAGTATTTT
CASSPGGASTDTQYF
>TRBJ2-3|-|-|TRBV2
TGTGCCTGCAGTGAGGCGGATACGCAGTATTTT
CACSEADTQYF
>TRBJ1-5|-|-|TRBV4-2
TGTGCCTGCAGCCTCGCGGCCAAGGGGACCGTTAGCAATCAGCCCCAGCATTTT
CACSLAAKGTVSNQPQHF
>TRBJ2-5|many|-|TRBV29-1
TGCAGCGCTACAGGGCGAGGAGAGACCCAGTACTTC
CSATGRGETQYF
>TRBJ2-3|-|-|TRBV12-3/TRBV12-4
TGTGCCAGCAGGCCGCGGGGCACAGATACGCAGTATTTT
CASRPRGTDTQYF
>TRBJ2-6|-|TRBD2|TRBV12-3/TRBV12-4
TGTGCCAGCAGTCCCGGACTAGCGGGGCTCTCTGGGGCCAACGTCCTGACTTTC
CASSPGLAGLSGANVLTF
>TRBJ2-7|-|-|TRBV29-1
TGCAGCTCCTGGGAGGCCTACGAGCAGTACTTC
CSSWEAYEQYF
>TRBJ2-3|many|TRBD2|TRBV20-1
TGCAGTGCTAGAAGCCCAGCGGGGAATACAGATACGCAGTATTTT
CSARSPAGNTDTQYF
>TRBJ2-1|-|-|TRBV6-4
TGTGCCAGCAGTGACATCGGGGGAGGTCGGTCATCTGAGCAGTTCTTC
CASSDIGGGRSSEQFF
>TRBJ2-1|once|-|TRBV6-4
TGTGCCAGCAGTGACGCAGGGGAGGCAAATGAGCAGTTCTTC
CASSDAGEANEQFF
>TRBJ1-2|-|-|TRBV20-1
TGCAGTGCTAGCAGCGCAGGGCCTCATCCTAACTATGGCTACACCTTC
CSASSAGPHPNYGYTF
>TRBJ2-5|many|-|TRBV29-1
TGCAGCGTTGAAACAGTTCAAGAGACCCAGTACTTC
CSVETVQETQYF
>TRBJ1-5|-|-|TRBV6-2/TRBV6-3
TGTGCCAGCAATCCGGGGGCCTATAGCAATCAGCCCCAGCATTTT
CASNPGAYSNQPQHF
>TRBJ1-5|many|-|TRBV5-1
TGCGCCAGCAGCCCCCAGGGGTTTAATCAGCCCCAGCATTTT
CASSPQGFNQPQHF
>TRBJ2-3|-|TRBD2|TRBV7-9
TGTGCCAGCAGCTTAGTTAACGGGAGGTCCCTTGGGACAGATACGCAGTATTTT
CASSLVNGRSLGTDTQYF
>TRBJ2-1|-|TRBD2|TRBV20-1
TGCAGTGCTAGGTCTGAGCGGGGCAATGAGCAGTTCTTC
CSARSERGNEQFF
>TRBJ1-1|-|-|TRBV29-1
TGCAGCGGGTCGAGCACTGAAGCTTTCTTT
CSGSSTEAFF
>TRBJ2-3|few|-|TRBV20-1
TGCAGTGCCCCCGACCAGACAGATACGCCGTATTTT
CSAPDQTDTPYF
>TRBJ1-6|many|-|TRBV6-5
TGTGCCAGCAGTTACGGGCTTCGGGGCAGGTCGTACAATTCACCCCTCCACTTT
CASSYGLRGRSYNSPLHF
>TRBJ1-2|-|-|TRBV30
TGTGCCTGGAGGCCACAGCAGGTTAACTATGGCTACACCTTC
CAWRPQQVNYGYTF
>TRBJ1-2|-|-|TRBV12-3/TRBV12-4
TGTGCCAGCAGTTTTGAACAGCCTTATGGCTACACCTTC
CASSFEQPYGYTF
>TRBJ1-2|-|TRBD1|TRBV27
TGTGCCAGCAGGGGTTTGGGGCAGGGGGAAGCTAACTATGGCTACACCTTC
CASRGLGQGEANYGYTF
>TRBJ2-3|many|TRBD2|TRBV27
TGTGCCAGCAGTTCACAAGGACTAGCGGGCCGGCGTACGCAGTATTTT
CASSSQGLAGRRTQYF
>TRBJ2-1|few|-|TRBV28
TGTGCCAGCAGCATGGACAGCTCCTACAATGAGCAGTTCTTC
CASSMDSSYNEQFF
>TRBJ2-7|few|-|TRBV6-2/TRBV6-3
TGTGCCAGCAGTTACTCGTCTCAATACGAGCAGTACTTC
CASSYSSQYEQYF